These 29 T cell receptor beta chains share one sample of origin, sequenced in a study of control samples from healthy donors and cancer patients. TCRdb's copy holds only in-frame clones and misses some; the assay was immunoSEQ multiplex PCR. Among 150,000 to 200,000 clones, about 93% were seen once, and the ten largest hold roughly 0.64%. Sample: blood. Receptor source: a woman in her twenties or thirties in good health.

The chain joins TRBV7-8 to TRBJ2-7, with a weak D call TRBD2 (5 bases). CDR3 size: 13 residues. V was cut by 5 bases and J by 2 bases, with 10 bases left in between. Germline-derived CDR1 and CDR2 are SGHVS and FQNEAQ. CDR3 in amino acids: CASSRDRTYEQYF. The CDR3 DNA reads as TGTGCCAGCAGCCGGGATAGGACCTACGAGCAGTACTTC.

The chain employs TRBV5-6 and TRBJ1-2; D perhaps matches TRBD1 (6 bases). V was cut by 0 bases and J by 7 bases, with 10 bases left in between. This CDR3 comprises 13 residues. Looked up from germline, CDR1 is SGHDT and CDR2 is YYEEEE. The CDR3, as DNA: TGTGCCAGCAGCTTGGTAACAGGGTCTGGCTACACCTTC. It yields the protein CASSLVTGSGYTF.

This sequence joins TRBV28 and TRBJ2-7; D remains unclear. Germline V CDR1 and CDR2: MDHEN, SYDVKM. CDR3 size: 16 residues. V shed 5 bases and J shed 0 bases, with 17 bases lying between them. DNA of the CDR3: TGTGCCAGCAGTCCTCTCGCGGCTCCTAGCTCCTACGAGCAGTACTTC. It yields the protein CASSPLAAPSSYEQYF. Combining the CDR3 with reference TRBV28 and TRBJ2-7 gives the whole variable domain DVKVTQSSRYLVKRTGEKVFLECVQDMDHENMFWYRQDPGLGLRLIYFSYDVKMKEKGDIPEGYSVSREKKERFSLILESASTNQTSMYLCASSPLAAPSSYEQYFGPGTRLTVT.

This clone was seen only once. CDR3 in DNA: TGTGCCAGCAGCTTAGCCGGGCTAGCGGGCAACGAGCAGTACTTC. Amino acid sequence: CASSLAGLAGNEQYF. The chain has TRBV11-2 and TRBJ2-7; the match to TRBD2 covers 8 bases. Trimming removed 1 base from V and 5 bases from J; junction bases left unmatched: 7. The CDR3 has 15 residues. Germline V CDR1 and CDR2: SGHAT, FQNNGV.

V and J are TRBV5-1 and TRBJ1-2; D gene uncertain. The CDR3 contains 13 residues. The V end was cut by 6 bases, the J end by 4 bases, with 13 bases between. Germline loops: CDR1 SGHRS, CDR2 YFSETQ. The CDR3 sequence is CASTPGELYGYTF. Here the CDR3 DNA reads TGCGCCAGCACCCCCGGTGAACTCTATGGCTACACCTTC. The variable domain in full, completed from reference TRBV5-1 and TRBJ1-2, reads KAGVTQTPRYLIKTRGQQVTLSCSPISGHRSVSWYQQTPGQGLQFLFEYFSETQRNKGNFPGRFSGRQFSNSRSEMNVSTLELGDSALYLCASTPGELYGYTFGSGTRLTVV.

This clone showed up just once. The chain links TRBV6-4 to TRBJ1-3; D is unresolved. Per germline, CDR1 MRHNA and CDR2 SNTAGT. V gave up 5 bases and J gave up 5 bases, with 10 bases separating them. The length of the CDR3 is 13 residues. The DNA for the CDR3 is TGTGCCAGCAGTTATAAGGGCAGAAACACCATATATTTT. It translates to CASSYKGRNTIYF.

This clone was recorded a few times. The rearrangement joins TRBV7-2 to TRBJ1-5; unclear D gene. Looked up from germline, CDR1 is SGHTA and CDR2 is FQGNSA. V lost 3 bases, J lost 4 bases, and 7 bases lay in between. The length of the CDR3 is 13 residues. CDR3 coding DNA: TGTGCCAGCAGCTTCGACCTAAATCAGCCCCAGCATTTT. Translated: CASSFDLNQPQHF.

This chain links TRBV2 with TRBJ1-6, with D possibly TRBD1 on 5 matching bases. The CDR3 runs to 15 residues. V was shortened by 6 bases and J by 7 bases, with 16 bases between the two germline ends. CDR1 and CDR2 from the germline V gene are SNHLY and FYNNEI. CDR3 coding DNA: TGTGCCAGCAGGGAGGCTTGGGGCCCGAATTCACCCCTCCACTTT. Encoded protein: CASREAWGPNSPLHF.

This chain joins TRBV20-1 and TRBJ2-3, with D possibly TRBD2 on 7 matching bases. Germline CDR1 is DFQATT and CDR2 is SNEGSKA (reference sequence). V gave up 3 bases and J gave up 5 bases, with 12 bases separating them. The CDR3 has 13 residues. CDR3 sequence: CSASTGGGDTQYF. In nucleotides, the CDR3 is TGCAGTGCTAGTACGGGGGGCGGAGATACGCAGTATTTT.

This sequence joins TRBV24-1 and TRBJ2-1; 7 nucleotides line up with TRBD1. V shed 0 bases, J shed 0 bases, and the junction held 10 bases outside the gene matches. Germline loops: CDR1 KGHDR, CDR2 SFDVKD. The CDR3 runs 19 residues. CDR3 sequence (DNA): TGTGCCACCAGTGATTTGAGTTCAGGGGGATCCCACTCCTACAATGAGCAGTTCTTC. The encoded protein is CATSDLSSGGSHSYNEQFF.

The V and J genes are TRBV19 and TRBJ2-7; D uncertain. The V and J ends lost 2 bases and 6 bases respectively, with 11 bases between them. The germline CDR1 and CDR2 sequences are LNHDA and SQIVND (reference sequence). CDR3 length: 13 amino acids. As DNA, the CDR3 is TGTGCCAGTAGTATAAAATATGAAGGCGAGCAGTACTTC. This encodes CASSIKYEGEQYF.

This clone was seen a single time. V usage is TRBV4-2 and J usage is TRBJ2-4; D ambiguous. Per the germline V gene, CDR1 is LGHNA and CDR2 is YNFKEQ. The CDR3 is made up of 15 amino acids. The germline V and J ends were trimmed by 2 bases and 0 bases, with 8 bases remaining between them. CDR3 amino acids: CASSQSTIAKNIQYF. The CDR3 DNA follows: TGTGCCAGCAGCCAATCGACAATAGCCAAAAACATTCAGTACTTC.

This sequence joins TRBV19 and TRBJ2-1; 7 bases are a match to TRBD1. The CDR3 spans 15 residues. Germline CDR1 is LNHDA and CDR2 is SQIVND (reference sequence). V was pared by 4 bases and J by 9 bases, with 12 bases of the junction left unmatched. As DNA, the CDR3 is TGTGCCAGTAGTAACACAGGGGTTCCAATCAGTGAGCAGTTCTTC. This encodes CASSNTGVPISEQFF.

J is TRBJ2-3 and V is TRBV21-1. TRBV21-1 is a known pseudogene. This CDR3 spans 22 amino acids. This CDR3 is CASSIIPEAQGGWLRTLDTQYF. DNA of the CDR3: TGTGCCAGCAGCATCATCCCCGAGGCACAGGGAGGTTGGTTACGCACGCTAGATACGCAGTATTTT.

The genes are TRBV5-1 and TRBJ2-3; TRBD2 aligns across 9 bases. The CDR3 runs to 17 residues. Per germline, CDR1 SGHRS and CDR2 YFSETQ. Germline trimming cut 1 base from V and 0 bases from J; bases unmatched to any gene: 6. The CDR3 loop reads CASSLRTSASSTDTQYF. The CDR3 nucleotides are TGCGCCAGCAGCTTGCGGACTAGCGCATCTAGCACAGATACGCAGTATTTT.

The chain couples TRBV9 to TRBJ2-6; D possibly corresponds to TRBD1 (5 bases). Germline V gene lookup returns CDR1 SGDLS and CDR2 YYNGEE. CDR3 length equals 17 residues. V lost 0 bases and J lost 0, with 10 bases in between. CDR3 sequence (DNA): TGTGCCAGCAGCGTAGGTATGGGGCTCTCTGGGGCCAACGTCCTGACTTTC. Protein product: CASSVGMGLSGANVLTF.

This chain connects TRBV28 to TRBJ2-1; TRBD2 agrees at 10 bases. J lost 2 bases, V lost 4 bases, and 5 bases had no gene match. Germline CDR1 MDHEN, CDR2 SYDVKM. This CDR3 spans 16 amino acids. The CDR3 DNA is TGTGCCAGCAGTTGGAGACTAGCGGGCCCCTACAATGAGCAGTTCTTC. Its protein product is CASSWRLAGPYNEQFF.

The V call is TRBV27, the J call TRBJ2-1, with TRBD2 matching 8 bases. CDR1 and CDR2 (germline): MNHEY, SMNVEV (reference sequence). V was pared by 5 bases and J by 7 bases, with 10 bases of the junction left unmatched. The length of the CDR3 is 15 residues. The CDR3 DNA follows: TGTGCCAGCAGTCGAGGACGGGAGGGCAATAATGAGCAGTTCTTC. Translated: CASSRGREGNNEQFF.

This chain connects TRBV27 to TRBJ2-7; maybe TRBD1 (5 bases). Deletions cut 6 bases from V and 7 bases from J, with 16 bases between. Germline values: CDR1 MNHEY, CDR2 SMNVEV (reference sequence). The CDR3 runs 13 residues. The CDR3 DNA is TGTGCCAGCAGCCTCGTTGGGGCAGGGGAGCAGTACTTC. Protein product: CASSLVGAGEQYF.

The chain recombines TRBV6-2 or TRBV6-3 with TRBJ2-7; D ambiguous. Germline CDR1 reads MNHEY; CDR2 reads SVGEGT. The V end was cut by 5 bases, the J end by 3 bases, with 17 bases between. The CDR3 consists of 15 residues. The CDR3 loop is CASSPPDTEIYEQYF. In DNA, the CDR3 is TGTGCCAGCAGTCCCCCCGACACAGAAATCTACGAGCAGTACTTC.

The count of this clone is one. The chain joins TRBV12-5 to TRBJ2-3; D unresolved. The CDR3 totals 15 residues. Germline CDR1 LGHNT, CDR2 FRNRAP. V was trimmed by 2 bases and J by 4 bases, leaving 13 bases between them. As DNA, the CDR3 is TGTGCTAGTGGTTTGTCCTCTGTGGGTTCAGATACGCAGTATTTT. Translated, it gives CASGLSSVGSDTQYF.

In its sample, this clone was seen a few times. The gene calls are TRBV30 and TRBJ2-5, with 8 bases identical to TRBD2. This CDR3 comprises 13 residues. The junction had 6 bases not matched to a gene; V was cut back by 4 bases and J by 5 bases. Germline loops: CDR1 GTSNPN, CDR2 SVGIG (reference sequence). CDR3 loop: CAWNPGLGETQYF. The DNA of the CDR3 is TGTGCCTGGAACCCGGGACTAGGGGAGACCCAGTACTTC. Full variable domain (rest looked up from reference TRBV30 and TRBJ2-5): SQTIHQWPATLVQPVGSPLSLECTVEGTSNPNLYWYRQAAGRGLQLLFYSVGIGQISSEVPQNLSASRPQDRQFILSSKKLLLSDSGFYLCAWNPGLGETQYFGPGTRLLVL.

The chain links TRBV28 to TRBJ2-7; a weak D match, TRBD1 (5 bases). Per germline, CDR1 MDHEN and CDR2 SYDVKM. This CDR3 contains 15 residues. The V end lost 2 bases, the J end lost 6 bases, and 17 bases lay between the germline ends. The CDR3: CASSLRVQGWSEQYF. Here the CDR3 DNA reads TGTGCCAGCAGTTTAAGGGTTCAGGGATGGTCCGAGCAGTACTTC. Combining the CDR3 with reference TRBV28 and TRBJ2-7 gives the whole variable domain DVKVTQSSRYLVKRTGEKVFLECVQDMDHENMFWYRQDPGLGLRLIYFSYDVKMKEKGDIPEGYSVSREKKERFSLILESASTNQTSMYLCASSLRVQGWSEQYFGPGTRLTVT.

The genes are TRBV7-6 and TRBJ1-3; D is ambiguous. Germline V gene lookup returns CDR1 SGHVS and CDR2 FNYEAQ. CDR3 length: 16 residues. V was trimmed by 2 bases and J by 0 bases, leaving 11 bases between them. The CDR3 spells CASSLRPRNSGNTIYF. Written as DNA, the CDR3 is TGTGCCAGCAGCTTAAGGCCCAGGAACTCTGGAAACACCATATATTTT. Based on the CDR3 plus reference TRBV7-6 and TRBJ1-3, the full variable domain is GAGVSQSPRYKVTKRGQDVALRCDPISGHVSLYWYRQALGQGPEFLTYFNYEAQQDKSGLPNDRFSAERPEGSISTLTIQRTEQRDSAMYRCASSLRPRNSGNTIYFGEGSWLTVV.

The chain uses TRBV5-6 and TRBJ1-6; D is unresolved. Germline values: CDR1 SGHDT, CDR2 YYEEEE. Trimming pared 4 bases from V and 5 bases from J, leaving 4 bases between. This CDR3 contains 12 residues. CDR3 DNA: TGTGCCAGCAGCCTGGATAATTCACCCCTCCACTTT. Translated: CASSLDNSPLHF.

The CDR3 DNA follows: TGTGCCAGCAGCCAAGGGGTGACAGGGGGCGGCCAGCCCCAGCATTTT. Its protein product is CASSQGVTGGGQPQHF. The chain uses TRBV3-1 (or the pseudogene TRBV3-2) and TRBJ1-5; 10 bases agree with TRBD1. The CDR3 spans 16 residues. Germline CDR1 is LGHDT and CDR2 is YNNKEL (reference sequence). Unmatched junction bases numbered 7, after V lost 1 base and J lost 7 bases.

The chain links TRBV12-3 or TRBV12-4 to TRBJ1-1; D gene ambiguous. This CDR3 region has 13 residues. Trimming removed 2 bases at V and 0 bases at J, with 4 bases between. The CDR3 loop is CASSLHLNTEAFF. CDR3 DNA: TGTGCCAGCAGTTTACACTTGAACACTGAAGCTTTCTTT.

This chain joins TRBV20-1 and TRBJ2-7; D unresolved. Between the trimmed V and J ends, which lost 5 bases and 4 bases, there was a span of 9 bases. The CDR3 loop spans 11 amino acids. CDR1 and CDR2 (germline): DFQATT, SNEGSKA (reference sequence). For the CDR3, the DNA is TGCAGTGCTCGTAGGTCGTACGAGCAGTACTTC. This codes for CSARRSYEQYF.

J is TRBJ2-3 and V is TRBV19, with D uncertain. Germline-derived CDR1 and CDR2 are LNHDA and SQIVND (reference sequence). The V gene lost 4 bases and the J gene lost 1 base, with 6 bases spanning the gap. This CDR3 contains 13 residues. The CDR3 sequence: CASSKRGTDTQYF. CDR3 nucleotides: TGTGCCAGTAGTAAAAGGGGCACAGATACGCAGTATTTT.